This T cell receptor (beta chain) was profiled in a study of CD8+ T cells in alopecia areata. Across the whole study: Tofacitinib continued for 6 to 18 months and was then withheld for 6 months. Study-wide findings and caveats: For lesional scalp, especially alopecia totalis/universalis, clonality was higher than in normal scalp. Scalp sequencing captures resident alphabeta T cells of normal skin too.

Following RNA extraction, reverse transcription yielded cDNA that acted as the sequencing template. TCRdb's table, derived via immunoSEQ multiplex PCR, lists solely in-frame clones and lacks some. The table records about 180,000 clones, about 60% of them present only once. Peripheral blood and lesional scalp punch biopsies were taken from alopecia areata patients. CDR3 length: 13 residues. Germline assignment: CDR1 SQVTM and CDR2 ANQGSEA. Trimming removed 0 bases at V and 12 bases at J, with 17 bases between. To note about this clone: Its antigen is not known.

The TCR sequence derives from a human donor with alopecia areata. The specimen was CD4+ T cells sorted from blood, collected at week 0. This chain joins TRBV29-1 and TRBJ1-2, with a tentative D call TRBD1 (6 bases). This chain's CDR3 is CSVEDLAGAGDTF. In DNA form, the CDR3 reads TGCAGCGTTGAAGATCTGGCAGGGGCGGGGGACACCTTC.